The T cell receptor beta chain under discussion was sequenced for a study of OX40 agonist ivuxolimab in advanced cancers. Study-wide context: Anti-PD-1, anti-PD-L1 or anti-CTLA-4 therapy given earlier was allowed, and over 35% had some.

Concerning this clone itself: Its cognate antigen is unknown.

Profiled with immunoSEQ multiplex PCR; TCRdb holds only in-frame clones, not every one. The data show about 36,000 clones, 70% to 90% seen once. Findings and limits, study-wide: Partial responders at 0.1-3.0 mg/kg had among the lowest clonal expansion. Low normalized T-cell clonal expansion also characterized some of the nonresponders. At doses 0.1 to 3.0 mg/kg, CD4+ and CD8+ clones expanded.

The V and J ends lost 1 base and 2 bases respectively, with 22 bases between them. Germline lookup yields CDR1 SGHRS and CDR2 YFSETQ. This CDR3 has 18 residues. This sample comprised CD4+ or CD8+ T cells sorted from blood, obtained in a trial of the OX40 agonist ivuxolimab. This chain connects TRBV5-1 to TRBJ2-7; D remains ambiguous. The clonotype originates from an adult with an advanced solid tumor such as melanoma, head and neck, liver or kidney cancer. CDR3 nucleotide sequence: TGCGCCAGCAGCTTGACTGCCAGCCAAACCGTTGACGCCTACGAGCAGTACTTC. Translating it yields CASSLTASQTVDAYEQYF.